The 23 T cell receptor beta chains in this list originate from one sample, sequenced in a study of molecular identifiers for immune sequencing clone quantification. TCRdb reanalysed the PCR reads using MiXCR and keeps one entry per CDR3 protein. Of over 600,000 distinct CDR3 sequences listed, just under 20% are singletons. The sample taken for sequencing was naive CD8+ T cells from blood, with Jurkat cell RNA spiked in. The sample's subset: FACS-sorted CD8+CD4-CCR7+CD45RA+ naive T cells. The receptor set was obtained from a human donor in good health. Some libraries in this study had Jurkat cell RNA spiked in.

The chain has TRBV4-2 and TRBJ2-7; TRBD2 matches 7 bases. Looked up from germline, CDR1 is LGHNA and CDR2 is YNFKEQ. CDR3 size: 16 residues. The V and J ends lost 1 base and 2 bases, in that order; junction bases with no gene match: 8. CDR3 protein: CASSQGRGGRAYEQYF. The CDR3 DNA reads TGTGCCAGCAGCCAAGGGCGCGGAGGGAGGGCCTACGAGCAGTACTTC.

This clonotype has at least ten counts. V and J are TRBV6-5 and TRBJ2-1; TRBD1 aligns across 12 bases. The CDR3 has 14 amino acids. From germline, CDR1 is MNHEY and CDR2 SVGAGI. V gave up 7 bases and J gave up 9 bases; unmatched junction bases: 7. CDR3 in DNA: TGTGCCAGCAACCTGGGACAGGGGGCGGCTGAGCAGTTCTTC. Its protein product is CASNLGQGAAEQFF.

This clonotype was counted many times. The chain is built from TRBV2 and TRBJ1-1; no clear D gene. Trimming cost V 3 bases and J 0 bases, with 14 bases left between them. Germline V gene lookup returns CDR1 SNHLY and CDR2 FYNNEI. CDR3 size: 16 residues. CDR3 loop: CASSERQAVMNTEAFF. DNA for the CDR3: TGTGCCAGCAGTGAGAGGCAGGCCGTTATGAACACTGAAGCTTTCTTT.

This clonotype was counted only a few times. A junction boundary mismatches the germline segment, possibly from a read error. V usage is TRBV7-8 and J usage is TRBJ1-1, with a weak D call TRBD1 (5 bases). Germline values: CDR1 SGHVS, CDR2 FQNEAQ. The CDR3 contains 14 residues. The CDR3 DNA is TGTGCCAGCAGCTTAGTTGCAGGGCAGTCTGAAGCTTCCTTT. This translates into CASSLVAGQSEASF.

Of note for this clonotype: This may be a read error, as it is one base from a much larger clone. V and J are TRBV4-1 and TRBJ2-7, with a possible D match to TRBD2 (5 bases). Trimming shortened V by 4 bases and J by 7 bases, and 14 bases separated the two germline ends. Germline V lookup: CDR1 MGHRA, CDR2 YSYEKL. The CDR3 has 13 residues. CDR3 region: CASSPGHGEEQYF. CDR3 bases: TGCGCCAGCAGCCCCGGTCACGGGGAGGAGCAGTACTTC.

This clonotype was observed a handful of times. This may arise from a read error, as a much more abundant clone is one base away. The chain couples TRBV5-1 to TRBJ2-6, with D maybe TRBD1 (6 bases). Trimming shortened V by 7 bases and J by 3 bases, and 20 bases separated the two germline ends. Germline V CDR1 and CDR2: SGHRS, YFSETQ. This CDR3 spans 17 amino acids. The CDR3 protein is CASRQDRALGGANVLTF. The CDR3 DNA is TGCGCCAGCCGACAGGACCGCGCTCTGGGTGGGGCCAACGTCCTGACTTTC.

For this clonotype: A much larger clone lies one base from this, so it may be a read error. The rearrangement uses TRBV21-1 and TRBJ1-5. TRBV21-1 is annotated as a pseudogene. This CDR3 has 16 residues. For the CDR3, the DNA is TGTGCCAACAGCGAAACGAACGGTTATAGCAATCAGCCCCAGCATTTT. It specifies CANSETNGYSNQPQHF.

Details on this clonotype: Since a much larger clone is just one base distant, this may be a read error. CDR3 nucleotides: TGTGCCAGCAGTCGACAGTATACCTCCCACGAGCAGTACTTC. It yields the protein CASSRQYTSHEQYF. V gene TRBV5-6 combines with J gene TRBJ2-7, with a possible D match to TRBD1 (5 bases). The CDR3 spans 14 residues. Germline V gene lookup returns CDR1 SGHDT and CDR2 YYEEEE.

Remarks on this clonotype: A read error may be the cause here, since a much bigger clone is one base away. CDR3 sequence reads: CASSLSGGSTGGLFF. The CDR3 DNA follows: TGTGCCAGCAGTTTATCGGGGGGGTCGACCGGGGGGCTGTTTTTT. V is TRBV12-3 or TRBV12-4 and J is TRBJ2-2; the match to TRBD2 covers 8 bases. This CDR3 has 15 residues.

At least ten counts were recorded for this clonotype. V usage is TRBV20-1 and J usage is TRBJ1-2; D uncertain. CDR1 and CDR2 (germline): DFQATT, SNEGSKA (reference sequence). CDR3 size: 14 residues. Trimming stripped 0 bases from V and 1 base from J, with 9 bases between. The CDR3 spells CSARDLKVNYGYTF. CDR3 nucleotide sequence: TGCAGTGCTAGAGATTTGAAAGTTAACTATGGCTACACCTTC.

The CDR3, as DNA: TGTGCCAGCAGCTTAACCTCCAACACCGGGGAGCTGTTTTTT. It is translated as CASSLTSNTGELFF. V is TRBV7-9 and J is TRBJ2-2, with D unresolved. Trimming took 2 bases from V and 2 from J, leaving 6 bases between them. Per the germline V gene, CDR1 is SEHNR and CDR2 is FQNEAQ (reference sequence). The CDR3 spans 14 residues.

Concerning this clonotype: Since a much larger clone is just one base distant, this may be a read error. DNA of the CDR3: TGTGCCAGCAGTTTATACGGGTTTCCGAATGAAAGACTGTTTTTT. As protein: CASSLYGFPNERLFF. V is TRBV28 and J is TRBJ1-4; no definite D call. The length of the CDR3 is 15 residues. Germline V gene data show CDR1 as MDHEN and CDR2 as SYDVKM. Based on the CDR3 plus reference TRBV28 and TRBJ1-4, the full variable domain is DVKVTQSSRYLVKRTGEKVFLECVQDMDHENMFWYRQDPGLGLRLIYFSYDVKMKEKGDIPEGYSVSREKKERFSLILESASTNQTSMYLCASSLYGFPNERLFFGSGTQLSVL.

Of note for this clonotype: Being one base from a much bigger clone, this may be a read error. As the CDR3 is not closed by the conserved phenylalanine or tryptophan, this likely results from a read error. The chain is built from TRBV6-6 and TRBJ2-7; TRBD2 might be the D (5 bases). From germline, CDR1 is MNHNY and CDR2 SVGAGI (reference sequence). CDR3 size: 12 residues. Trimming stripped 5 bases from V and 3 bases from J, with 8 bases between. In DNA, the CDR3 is TGTGCCAGCAGTGACGGACTCTACGAGCAGTACCTC. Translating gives CASSDGLYEQYL.

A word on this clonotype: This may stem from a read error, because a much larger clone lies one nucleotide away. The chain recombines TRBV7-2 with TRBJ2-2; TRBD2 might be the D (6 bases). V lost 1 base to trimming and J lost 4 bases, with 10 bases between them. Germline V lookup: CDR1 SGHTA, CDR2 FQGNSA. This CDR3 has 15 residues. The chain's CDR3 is CASSLVRGSTGELFF. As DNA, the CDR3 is TGTGCCAGCAGCTTAGTTCGGGGGAGCACCGGGGAGCTGTTTTTT.

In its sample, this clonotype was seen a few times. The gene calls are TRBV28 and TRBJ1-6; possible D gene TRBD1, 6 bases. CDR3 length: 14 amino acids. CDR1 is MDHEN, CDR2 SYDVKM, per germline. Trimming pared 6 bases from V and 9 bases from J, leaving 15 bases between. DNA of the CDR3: TGTGCCAGCAGCCACAGAGGGGGGCGTTCACCCCTCCACTTT. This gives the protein CASSHRGGRSPLHF.

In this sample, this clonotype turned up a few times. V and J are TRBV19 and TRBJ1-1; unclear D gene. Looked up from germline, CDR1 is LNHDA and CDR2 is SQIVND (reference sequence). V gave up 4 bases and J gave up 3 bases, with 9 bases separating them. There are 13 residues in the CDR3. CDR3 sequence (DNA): TGTGCCAGTAGTACCTTGGGCGACACTGAAGCTTTCTTT. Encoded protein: CASSTLGDTEAFF.

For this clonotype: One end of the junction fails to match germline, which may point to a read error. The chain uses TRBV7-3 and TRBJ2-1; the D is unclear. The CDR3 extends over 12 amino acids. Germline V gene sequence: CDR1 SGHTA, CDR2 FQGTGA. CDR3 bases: TGTGCCGGCAGCTTAGACGGGAATGAGCAGTTCTTC. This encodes CAGSLDGNEQFF.

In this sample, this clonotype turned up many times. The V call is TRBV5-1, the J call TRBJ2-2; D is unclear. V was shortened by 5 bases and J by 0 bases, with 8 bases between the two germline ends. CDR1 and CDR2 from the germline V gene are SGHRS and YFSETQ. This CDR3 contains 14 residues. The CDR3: CASSSVANTGELFF. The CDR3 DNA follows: TGCGCCAGCAGTTCCGTTGCGAACACCGGGGAGCTGTTTTTT.

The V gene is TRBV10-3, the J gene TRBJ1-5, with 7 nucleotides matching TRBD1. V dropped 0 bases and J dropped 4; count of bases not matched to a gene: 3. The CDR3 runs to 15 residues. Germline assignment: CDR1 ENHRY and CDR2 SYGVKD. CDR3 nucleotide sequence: TGTGCCATCAGTGAGTCGGCAGGGGGAAATCAGCCCCAGCATTTT. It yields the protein CAISESAGGNQPQHF.

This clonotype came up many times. This chain's CDR3 is CASSHRTGGVYGYTF. The CDR3 nucleotides read TGCGCCAGCAGCCACCGGACAGGGGGAGTCTATGGCTACACCTTC. The J gene is TRBJ1-2, the V gene TRBV4-1; 10 nucleotides align to TRBD1. The CDR3 is 15 residues long. Per the germline V gene, CDR1 is MGHRA and CDR2 is YSYEKL. The J segment lost 4 bases and the V segment lost 3 bases, leaving 5 bases of the junction unmatched.

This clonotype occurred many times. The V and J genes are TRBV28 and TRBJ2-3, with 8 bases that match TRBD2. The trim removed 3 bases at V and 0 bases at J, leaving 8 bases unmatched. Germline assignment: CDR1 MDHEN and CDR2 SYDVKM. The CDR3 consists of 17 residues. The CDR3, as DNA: TGTGCCAGCAGTTTTAGCGGGAATCACATTAGCACAGATACGCAGTATTTT. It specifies CASSFSGNHISTDTQYF.

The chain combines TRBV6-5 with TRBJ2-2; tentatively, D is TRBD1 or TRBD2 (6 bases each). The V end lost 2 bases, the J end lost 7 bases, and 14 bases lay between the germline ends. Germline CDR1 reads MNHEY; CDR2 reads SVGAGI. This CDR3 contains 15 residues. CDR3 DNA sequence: TGTGCCAGCAGTTACGACCCGGGGGCGAGCGGGGAGCTGTTTTTT. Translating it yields CASSYDPGASGELFF.

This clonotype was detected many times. The CDR3 nucleotides read TGTGCCAGCAGCTTTTCTCCAACTACAGATACGCAGTATTTT. Translated, it gives CASSFSPTTDTQYF. The genes are TRBV5-8 and TRBJ2-3, with D hard to call. CDR1 and CDR2 (germline): SGHTS, YDEGEE. Trimming took off 2 bases at V and 3 bases at J, with 10 bases between the two ends. The CDR3 runs to 14 residues.